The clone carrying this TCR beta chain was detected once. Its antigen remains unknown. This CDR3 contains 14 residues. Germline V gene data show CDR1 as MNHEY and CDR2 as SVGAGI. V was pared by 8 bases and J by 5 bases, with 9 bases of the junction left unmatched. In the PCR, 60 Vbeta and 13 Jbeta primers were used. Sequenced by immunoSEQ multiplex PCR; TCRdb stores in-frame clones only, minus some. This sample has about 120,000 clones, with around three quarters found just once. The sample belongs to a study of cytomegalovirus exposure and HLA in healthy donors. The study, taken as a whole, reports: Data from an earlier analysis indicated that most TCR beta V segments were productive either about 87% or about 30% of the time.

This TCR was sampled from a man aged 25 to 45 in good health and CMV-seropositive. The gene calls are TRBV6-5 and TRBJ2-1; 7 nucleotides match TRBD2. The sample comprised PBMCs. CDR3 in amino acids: CASSRTSTHNEQFF. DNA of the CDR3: TGTGCCAGCTCGAGGACTAGTACCCACAATGAGCAGTTCTTC.